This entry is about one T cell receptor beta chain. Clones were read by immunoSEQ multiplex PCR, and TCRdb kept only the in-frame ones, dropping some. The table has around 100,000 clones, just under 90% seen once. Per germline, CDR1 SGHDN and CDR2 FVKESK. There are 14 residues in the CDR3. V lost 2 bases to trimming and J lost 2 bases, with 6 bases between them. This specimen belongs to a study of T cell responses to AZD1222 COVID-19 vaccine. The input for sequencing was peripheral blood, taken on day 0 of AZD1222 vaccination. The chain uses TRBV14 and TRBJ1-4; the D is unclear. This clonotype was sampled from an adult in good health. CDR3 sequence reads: CASSQRSTNEKLFF. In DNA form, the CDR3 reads TGTGCCAGCAGCCAAAGGAGTACTAATGAAAAACTGTTTTTT.